This T cell receptor (beta chain) is drawn from a study of beta chain features in type 1 diabetes (dated by TCRdb to the late 2010s). Concerning the study at large: No differences in mean age, gender distribution, total cell number or subset yield were found between patients and healthy donors. A total of around 100 million sorted cells were examined across all samples, and RNA yield correlated strongly with the number of cells per subset. In the study, recently diagnosed type 1 diabetes patients and matched healthy donors were compared on the TCRB repertoires of their sorted circulating CD4+ T cell subsets. Regulatory and stem cell-like memory subsets were isolated from only 8 patients and roughly 8 healthy donors, whereas naive and central memory subsets came from all 30 or so donors.

With respect to this clone: Its antigen is unknown. Within one base of it there is no much larger clone, and no base qualities were kept.

CDR1 is given as MNHEY and CDR2 as SVGAGI, both from the germline V gene. The CDR3 spans 12 residues, from the cysteine through the phenylalanine. Only the CDR3 DNA stays, 36 bases, in frame from base 1. Trimming leaves V shorter by 8 bases and J shorter by 4 bases, with the junction holding 3 bases beyond the gene matches. From each donor, a single peripheral blood sample of approximately 110 mL on average was drawn into heparinised tubes. Using a panel that included CD45RO, CCR7, CD25, CD127, CD95 and CD27, naive, central memory, regulatory and stem cell-like memory CD4+ T cells were sorted on a BD FACSAria II. All sorted populations exceeded 95% purity. PBMCs were separated immediately by Lymphoprep density gradient centrifugation and were stained directly, without being cultured. So that batch effects would be minimized, each experiment stained and sorted samples in pairs, pairing one healthy donor with one patient.

Overall study results and their limits: Shorter templates might be favored by PCR, yet because patient and control samples were amplified and corrected together, any such skew would affect both groups equally. The naive, central memory and regulatory TCRB repertoires appeared to resemble one another more closely among patients than among healthy donors. Only small numbers of individuals were included in the HLA sub-analyses, which left unresolved whether HLA type had any influence on TCRB rearrangement. At VDJ recombination sites, type 1 diabetes patients had fewer insertions and more deleted nucleotides, which implies abnormalities in thymic rearrangement. Because cDNA was sequenced instead of genomic DNA, highly expressing activated cells could be over-represented, though the groups showed no difference in activation or CD3 levels. In all four CD4+ subsets, TCRB CDR3 length was moderately but significantly shorter in type 1 diabetes patients.

The High Capacity cDNA Reverse Transcription Kit was used to reverse transcribe all of the isolated RNA, meaning that expressed TCRB transcripts were what got sequenced. Naive, central memory and regulatory T cell samples underwent deep immunoSEQ sequencing, averaging approximately 3.5 million total reads per sample. Sorted cells were lysed in RLT buffer and RNA was extracted with DNase-treated RNeasy Micro or Mini kits, depending on cell number. Each cell subset was processed on its own to prevent cross-contamination, while patient and healthy donor samples were processed together. TCRB sequences were amplified from cDNA with the immunoSEQ multiplex PCR, producing 87-bp fragments spanning the CDR3 region. Sequencing of the amplicons was done on the Illumina HiSeq platform. The published analysis was carried out like this. Synthetic template baselines were used to correct PCR bias computationally, reads within Hamming distance 2 were collapsed, and singletons that could not be merged were discarded. By aligning reads against IMGT, V, D and J genes, CDR3 length, and insertions or deletions at six rearrangement sites were assigned. Within each subset, clonotype counts were normalized to sorted cell number, and only after that were true diversity and Gini coefficients computed with the tcR R package. The overlap coefficient, calculated on TCRB nucleotide sequences, was used to measure repertoire sharing. As a proxy for the pre-selection repertoire, out-of-frame TCRB sequences from naive cells were analyzed. TCRdb's version of the immuneACCESS table is confined to in-frame rearrangements and falls short of the full clone set. An unresolved V gene accounts for under half of the shortfall where checked; the remainder is of unknown origin. The D gene and trimming were derived from the DNA, and the V and J assignments and clone size from that table. This sample has about 740,000 clones in its table, and about an eighth of those were observed once. Of the sample, approximately 0.02% falls within the top ten clones.

The material sequenced was naive CD4+ T cells from blood. The cell subset or site label for this specimen denotes: true naive CD4+ T cells. The V and J segments used are TRBV6-5 and TRBJ1-2, and 8 junctional nucleotides match TRBD1. This receptor was obtained from a young man with type 1 diabetes. The CDR3 is CASADRGYGYTF. The nucleotide sequence is given as TGTGCCAGCGCAGACAGGGGCTATGGCTACACCTTC.